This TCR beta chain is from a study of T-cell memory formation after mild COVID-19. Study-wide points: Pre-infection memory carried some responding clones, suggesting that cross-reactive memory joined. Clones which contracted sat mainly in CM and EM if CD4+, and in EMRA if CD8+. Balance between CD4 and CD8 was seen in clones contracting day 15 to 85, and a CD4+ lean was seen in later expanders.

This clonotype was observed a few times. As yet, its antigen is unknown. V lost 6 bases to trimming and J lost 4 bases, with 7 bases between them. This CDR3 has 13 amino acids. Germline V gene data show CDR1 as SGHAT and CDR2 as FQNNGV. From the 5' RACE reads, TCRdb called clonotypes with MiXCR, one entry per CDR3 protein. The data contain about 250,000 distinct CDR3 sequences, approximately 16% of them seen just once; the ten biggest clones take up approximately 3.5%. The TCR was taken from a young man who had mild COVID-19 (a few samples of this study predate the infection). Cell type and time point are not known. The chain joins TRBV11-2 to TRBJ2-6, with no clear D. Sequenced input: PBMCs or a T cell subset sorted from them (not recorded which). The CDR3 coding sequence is TGTGCCAGCAGGAATCTCGGGGCCAACGTCCTGACTTTC. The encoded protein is CASRNLGANVLTF.